A selection of T cell receptor beta chains follows, all from one sample in a study of blood T cell repertoires in COVID-19. Clones were sequenced by immunoSEQ multiplex PCR, and TCRdb holds only the in-frame ones, with some missing. Of hundreds of thousands of clones listed, 88% are singletons. Source material: peripheral blood. All receptors come from a woman in her thirties or forties who had recovered from COVID-19. CDR3s include the opening cysteine and the closing phenylalanine or tryptophan. Fields, in order: J gene, V gene, clone size, D gene, CDR3 DNA, CDR3 protein. The D gene is left open where the match is weak. The size entry is marked missing in some rows and otherwise reads once, few, many or a size class.

J gene: TRBJ1-2
V gene: TRBV27
clone size: NA
D gene: TRBD1
CDR3 DNA: TGTGCCAGCAGGTACAGCGCCGGGACAGGAGCTTATGGCTACACCTTC
CDR3 protein: CASRYSAGTGAYGYTF

J gene: TRBJ1-6
V gene: TRBV30
clone size: few
D gene: NA
CDR3 DNA: TGTGCCTGGAAGGAGAATTCACCCCTCCACTTT
CDR3 protein: CAWKENSPLHF

J gene: TRBJ2-1
V gene: TRBV7-3
clone size: NA
D gene: NA
CDR3 DNA: TGTGCCAGCAGCTTGGCTTCCTACAATGAGCAGTTCTTC
CDR3 protein: CASSLASYNEQFF

J gene: TRBJ2-3
V gene: TRBV19
clone size: NA
D gene: TRBD1
CDR3 DNA: TGTGCCAGTAGTATATTGGGGACAGGGGCTATCACAGATACGCAGTATTTT
CDR3 protein: CASSILGTGAITDTQYF

J gene: TRBJ1-5
V gene: TRBV7-8
clone size: NA
D gene: TRBD1
CDR3 DNA: TGTGCCAGCAGCCGGGACAGCCTGCTTAATAATCAACCCCAGCATTTT
CDR3 protein: CASSRDSLLNNQPQHF

J gene: TRBJ2-4
V gene: TRBV19
clone size: NA
D gene: TRBD2
CDR3 DNA: TGTGCCAGTAGGCCGGGACTAGCGGGAGGGATCGCCAAAAACATTCAGTACTTC
CDR3 protein: CASRPGLAGGIAKNIQYF

J gene: TRBJ2-3
V gene: TRBV5-4
clone size: once
D gene: NA
CDR3 DNA: TGTGCCAGCAGCTTCGAGTCAGATACGCAGTATTTT
CDR3 protein: CASSFESDTQYF

J gene: TRBJ2-7
V gene: TRBV7-2
clone size: NA
D gene: NA
CDR3 DNA: TGTGCCAGCAGCTCGGTAGCCGGCTCCTACGAGCAGTACTTC
CDR3 protein: CASSSVAGSYEQYF

J gene: TRBJ2-2
V gene: TRBV15
clone size: NA
D gene: NA
CDR3 DNA: TGTGCCACCAGCAGAGATTTCCAGGGAGGCGGGGAGCTGTTTTTT
CDR3 protein: CATSRDFQGGGELFF

J gene: TRBJ2-1
V gene: TRBV30
clone size: NA
D gene: NA
CDR3 DNA: TGTGCCTGGAGTTCAGCCTCTAGCTCCTACAATGAGCAGTTCTTC
CDR3 protein: CAWSSASSSYNEQFF

J gene: TRBJ2-2
V gene: TRBV10-2
clone size: NA
D gene: TRBD1
CDR3 DNA: TGCGCCAGCAAGCCGACAGGGGGTGCAGCGAACACCGGGGAGCTGTTTTTT
CDR3 protein: CASKPTGGAANTGELFF

J gene: TRBJ2-1
V gene: TRBV18
clone size: NA
D gene: TRBD2
CDR3 DNA: TGTGCCAGCTCACCACCGGATGAGGCGGGAGGGGAGCAGTTCTTC
CDR3 protein: CASSPPDEAGGEQFF

J gene: TRBJ1-2
V gene: TRBV30
clone size: NA
D gene: NA
CDR3 DNA: TGTGCCTCCCGGGACTCTGGACCGTATGGCTACACCTTC
CDR3 protein: CASRDSGPYGYTF

J gene: TRBJ1-3
V gene: TRBV14
clone size: NA
D gene: TRBD1
CDR3 DNA: TGTGCCAGCAGCCACGCGACCGGGACAGGCGGAAACACCATATATTTT
CDR3 protein: CASSHATGTGGNTIYF

J gene: TRBJ2-1
V gene: TRBV11-1
clone size: NA
D gene: TRBD2
CDR3 DNA: TGTGCCAGCAGCCAAAGGACTAGCACCTCGCAGTTCTTC
CDR3 protein: CASSQRTSTSQFF

J gene: TRBJ2-1
V gene: TRBV5-1
clone size: once
D gene: TRBD2
CDR3 DNA: TGCGCCAGCAGCACAAGGACTAGCGGGAGAGCTACCTACAATGAGCAGTTCTTC
CDR3 protein: CASSTRTSGRATYNEQFF

J gene: TRBJ1-2
V gene: TRBV6-5
clone size: NA
D gene: TRBD1
CDR3 DNA: TGTGCCAGCCGGGACAGGGGGCTCTATGGCTACACCTTC
CDR3 protein: CASRDRGLYGYTF

J gene: TRBJ2-7
V gene: TRBV5-1
clone size: NA
D gene: NA
CDR3 DNA: TGCGCCAGCAGCGACGGACAGCCCCACTACGAGCAGTACTTC
CDR3 protein: CASSDGQPHYEQYF

J gene: TRBJ1-1
V gene: TRBV11-2
clone size: NA
D gene: NA
CDR3 DNA: TGTGCCAGCAGCCCTTCTGAGAGAGTGAACACTGAAGCTTTCTTT
CDR3 protein: CASSPSERVNTEAFF

J gene: TRBJ2-7
V gene: TRBV2
clone size: few
D gene: NA
CDR3 DNA: TGTGCCAGCAGGTTAGCTGCATCCTCCTACGAGCAGTACTTC
CDR3 protein: CASRLAASSYEQYF

J gene: TRBJ2-4
V gene: TRBV28
clone size: NA
D gene: TRBD1
CDR3 DNA: TGTGCCAGCAGGACCGACAGGGGAGACGACATTCAGTACTTC
CDR3 protein: CASRTDRGDDIQYF

J gene: TRBJ2-7
V gene: TRBV9
clone size: NA
D gene: TRBD2
CDR3 DNA: TGTGCCAGCAGCGTAGAGGCGACTAGCGGGCTTTACGAGCAGTACTTC
CDR3 protein: CASSVEATSGLYEQYF

J gene: TRBJ2-2
V gene: TRBV27
clone size: NA
D gene: NA
CDR3 DNA: TGTGCCAGCATGGGGAGGCTTGAGGACGGGGAGCTGTTTTTT
CDR3 protein: CASMGRLEDGELFF

J gene: TRBJ1-6
V gene: TRBV6-2/TRBV6-3
clone size: NA
D gene: TRBD1
CDR3 DNA: TGTGCCAGCAGTTACTCCGGGACAGCCAATTCACCCCTCCACTTT
CDR3 protein: CASSYSGTANSPLHF

J gene: TRBJ1-1
V gene: TRBV19
clone size: NA
D gene: NA
CDR3 DNA: TGTGCCAGTAGTATAGAAGTGGTCCCCCGGGGAGAAGCTTTCTTT
CDR3 protein: CASSIEVVPRGEAFF

J gene: TRBJ2-2
V gene: TRBV7-3
clone size: NA
D gene: NA
CDR3 DNA: TGTGCCAGCAGCCCACAGGGAAGGGGGACCACCGGGGAGCTGTTTTTT
CDR3 protein: CASSPQGRGTTGELFF

J gene: TRBJ1-2
V gene: TRBV19
clone size: NA
D gene: TRBD1
CDR3 DNA: TGTGCCAGTAGTGGGACAGGGGGCCTTGGCTACACCTTC
CDR3 protein: CASSGTGGLGYTF

J gene: TRBJ2-7
V gene: TRBV29-1
clone size: NA
D gene: TRBD1
CDR3 DNA: TGCAGCGTGGGAGGACAGGGCGAAGGCGAGCAGTACTTC
CDR3 protein: CSVGGQGEGEQYF

J gene: TRBJ2-2
V gene: TRBV24-1
clone size: NA
D gene: NA
CDR3 DNA: TGTGCCACCAGTAAAGGACAGAACACCGGGGAGCTGTTTTTT
CDR3 protein: CATSKGQNTGELFF

J gene: TRBJ1-2
V gene: TRBV30
clone size: NA
D gene: TRBD1
CDR3 DNA: TGTGCCTGGAGTTCCTCGGGACAGCGTTTGGGGGGCTACACCTTC
CDR3 protein: CAWSSSGQRLGGYTF

J gene: TRBJ1-6
V gene: TRBV7-6
clone size: few
D gene: NA
CDR3 DNA: TGTGCCAGCAGCCGGGACACTGGCGGCTCACCCCTCCACTTT
CDR3 protein: CASSRDTGGSPLHF

J gene: TRBJ1-1
V gene: TRBV5-4
clone size: NA
D gene: NA
CDR3 DNA: TGTGCCAGCAGCTTAGCACGAATGAACACTGAAGCTTTCTTT
CDR3 protein: CASSLARMNTEAFF

J gene: TRBJ2-2
V gene: TRBV4-2
clone size: NA
D gene: NA
CDR3 DNA: TGTGCCAGCAGCCCTACTAGCATCCCGGGCACCGGGGAGCTGTTTTTT
CDR3 protein: CASSPTSIPGTGELFF

J gene: TRBJ2-1
V gene: TRBV19
clone size: NA
D gene: NA
CDR3 DNA: TGTGCCAGTAGTATCGGGACGGCGGGGAAGTTCTTC
CDR3 protein: CASSIGTAGKFF

J gene: TRBJ1-2
V gene: TRBV6-5
clone size: NA
D gene: TRBD1
CDR3 DNA: TGTGCCAGCAGTTACTCATGGACAGGGATGAGTGGCTACACCTTC
CDR3 protein: CASSYSWTGMSGYTF

J gene: TRBJ1-6
V gene: TRBV27
clone size: NA
D gene: NA
CDR3 DNA: TGTGCCAGCAGTTCCCCGGGTGCCTCCTCACCCCTCCACTTT
CDR3 protein: CASSSPGASSPLHF

J gene: TRBJ2-7
V gene: TRBV11-2
clone size: NA
D gene: NA
CDR3 DNA: TGTGCCAGCAGCTTTGTAGGGGCGTCCTACGAGCAGTACTTC
CDR3 protein: CASSFVGASYEQYF

J gene: TRBJ1-5
V gene: TRBV19
clone size: NA
D gene: NA
CDR3 DNA: TGTGCCAGTAGTATAGATCCGGGGGATAAGCCCCAGCATTTT
CDR3 protein: CASSIDPGDKPQHF

J gene: TRBJ2-2
V gene: TRBV27
clone size: NA
D gene: NA
CDR3 DNA: TGTGCCAGCAGGTTATCAGGGGACACCGGGGAGCTGTTTTTT
CDR3 protein: CASRLSGDTGELFF

J gene: TRBJ1-2
V gene: TRBV27
clone size: NA
D gene: NA
CDR3 DNA: TGTGCCAGCAAACAGGGTCCCAACTATGGCTACACCTTC
CDR3 protein: CASKQGPNYGYTF

J gene: TRBJ2-1
V gene: TRBV5-1
clone size: NA
D gene: NA
CDR3 DNA: TGCGCCAGCAGCTTGGTTGAGTTTGAGCAGTTCTTC
CDR3 protein: CASSLVEFEQFF

J gene: TRBJ1-2
V gene: TRBV7-8
clone size: NA
D gene: NA
CDR3 DNA: TGTGCCAGCAGCTTAGGTTCCCCCAGGGCAACGTATGGCTACACCTTC
CDR3 protein: CASSLGSPRATYGYTF